This TCR beta chain derives from a study of cytomegalovirus exposure and HLA in healthy donors. The V end was cut by 0 bases, the J end by 0 bases, with 9 bases between. The CDR3 spans 15 residues. Germline V CDR1 and CDR2: MNHEY, SVGAGI. The PCR made use of 60 Vbeta and 13 Jbeta primers. Assay: immunoSEQ multiplex PCR; the TCRdb copy retains only in-frame clones and omits some. The table records approximately 110,000 clones, around 77% of them present only once. The sequence came from a human donor in good health. This chain connects TRBV6-5 to TRBJ2-7, with a possible D match to TRBD1 (5 bases). Sequences were obtained from PBMCs. The CDR3 sequence: CASSYSITGSYEQYF. In DNA, the CDR3 is TGTGCCAGCAGTTACTCCATAACAGGCTCCTACGAGCAGTACTTC.